This TCR beta chain was sequenced in a study of T cells in severe cutaneous drug reactions. The study's findings and limits: Tolerant-control and healthy-donor PBMC lacked or rarely had the public CDR3 found in blisters.

The iRepertoire multiplex PCR system with TCR subtype-specific primers built both bulk and single-cell libraries. TCRdb reprocessed the multiplex PCR reads and reports one entry per CDR3 protein, with no DNA. This sample contains about 21,000 distinct CDR3 sequences. The CDR3 totals 14 residues. Germline loops: CDR1 SEHNR, CDR2 FQNEAQ (reference sequence). Sequenced patients had Stevens-Johnson syndrome or toxic epidermal necrolysis caused by carbamazepine. Of note for this clonotype: Antigen unknown.

The specimen sequenced was PBMCs. The source of this sequence is a human donor with toxic epidermal necrolysis, a severe cutaneous drug reaction. The rearrangement uses TRBV7-9 and TRBJ2-4. The CDR3 reads CASSLAYDNRIQYF.